Detailed here is one T cell receptor (beta chain). What it binds is not known. These data belong to a study of cytomegalovirus exposure and HLA in healthy donors. General study findings and limits: Immune exposure was documented only through CMV serostatus. Later on, analysis showed that most CMV-associated TCR beta chains appeared to be HLA-restricted. Previous analysis showed most TCR beta V segments were productive about 87% or about 30% of the time. An analysis was carried out at a later point. It showed that HLA-associated TCR beta chains were more clonally expanded than equally common non-associated chains.

The V segment lost 8 bases and the J segment 4 bases; nucleotides outside the gene matches: 7. Germline CDR1 and CDR2: SNHLY and FYNNEI. The CDR3 is made up of 15 amino acids. Primers: 60 Vbeta forward and 13 Jbeta reverse. The method was immunoSEQ multiplex PCR; TCRdb's version includes in-frame clones alone and lacks a portion of them. The sample holds 130,000 or so clones, about 77% seen once. The sample consisted of PBMCs. The chain has TRBV2 and TRBJ2-2; TRBD2 aligns across 10 bases. This sequence was found in a female donor in good health and CMV-seronegative. The DNA for the CDR3 is TGTGCCAGCCAGGGTACTAGCGGGATCACCGGGGAGCTGTTTTTT. It translates to CASQGTSGITGELFF.